The rows below give T cell receptor beta chains drawn from one sample of a study of T-cell memory formation after mild COVID-19. Using its own MiXCR run on the 5' RACE reads, TCRdb lists one record per CDR3 protein. This sample carries hundreds of thousands of distinct CDR3 sequences, roughly 14% of them seen once, and the ten largest clones take approximately 2.1%. Input material: PBMCs or a T cell subset sorted from them (not recorded which). The source of these receptors is an adult woman who had mild COVID-19 (a few samples of this study predate the infection). Cell type and time point are not known. Each CDR3 is given with its conserved first and last residue. The order of the fields is D gene, V gene, J gene, clone size, CDR3 protein, CDR3 DNA. The D gene is left open where the match is weak. Some rows have no size entry. The others give once, few or many, or a class for an expanded clone.

d_gene: TRBD1; v_gene: TRBV24-1; j_gene: TRBJ1-2; abundance: -; CDR3aa: CATSEQGRGYTF; CDR3nt: TGTGCCACCAGCGAACAGGGGCGGGGCTACACCTTC
d_gene: -; v_gene: TRBV5-5; j_gene: TRBJ1-2; abundance: -; CDR3aa: CASSLLEWGNYGYTF; CDR3nt: TGTGCCAGCAGCTTGTTGGAGTGGGGGAACTATGGCTACACCTTC
d_gene: -; v_gene: TRBV7-9; j_gene: TRBJ2-1; abundance: few; CDR3aa: CASRRQGIYNEQFF; CDR3nt: TGTGCCAGCAGACGTCAGGGGATTTACAATGAGCAGTTCTTC
d_gene: -; v_gene: TRBV7-2; j_gene: TRBJ2-2; abundance: -; CDR3aa: CASSLAHGGSGELFF; CDR3nt: TGTGCCAGCAGCTTAGCGCATGGGGGCTCCGGGGAGCTGTTTTTT
d_gene: -; v_gene: TRBV20-1; j_gene: TRBJ2-1; abundance: -; CDR3aa: CSAGNYNEQFF; CDR3nt: TGCAGTGCGGGGAATTACAATGAGCAGTTCTTC
d_gene: TRBD2; v_gene: TRBV4-3; j_gene: TRBJ2-1; abundance: few; CDR3aa: CASSHLSGSYNEQFF; CDR3nt: TGCGCCAGCAGCCACCTTAGCGGGAGCTACAATGAGCAGTTCTTC
d_gene: TRBD1; v_gene: TRBV7-2; j_gene: TRBJ1-2; abundance: -; CDR3aa: CASSPRRDSHGYTF; CDR3nt: TGTGCCAGCAGCCCGCGAAGGGACAGCCATGGCTACACCTTC
d_gene: -; v_gene: TRBV11-2; j_gene: TRBJ2-7; abundance: once; CDR3aa: CASSRLMAGLTYREQYF; CDR3nt: TGTGCCAGCAGCCGTCTCATGGCGGGACTGACCTACAGGGAGCAGTACTTC
d_gene: TRBD1; v_gene: TRBV2; j_gene: TRBJ1-4; abundance: few; CDR3aa: CASSWGQRNGKELFF; CDR3nt: TGTGCCAGCAGTTGGGGACAGCGGAACGGGAAAGAACTGTTTTTT
d_gene: -; v_gene: TRBV7-3; j_gene: TRBJ1-5; abundance: few; CDR3aa: CASSLDGGTNQPQHF; CDR3nt: TGTGCCAGCAGCTTAGATGGGGGCACTAATCAGCCCCAGCATTTT
d_gene: -; v_gene: TRBV24-1; j_gene: TRBJ2-1; abundance: -; CDR3aa: CATSDSIQHEQFF; CDR3nt: TGTGCCACCAGTGATTCAATACAGCATGAGCAGTTCTTC
d_gene: -; v_gene: TRBV7-3; j_gene: TRBJ2-3; abundance: many; CDR3aa: CASSLMGTSTDTQYF; CDR3nt: TGTGCCAGCAGCTTAATGGGTACTAGCACAGATACGCAGTATTTT
d_gene: -; v_gene: TRBV5-1; j_gene: TRBJ2-5; abundance: -; CDR3aa: CASSSNAGAQETQYF; CDR3nt: TGCGCCAGCAGCAGCAACGCGGGGGCCCAAGAGACCCAGTACTTC
d_gene: TRBD2; v_gene: TRBV7-2; j_gene: TRBJ2-3; abundance: many; CDR3aa: CASSLGTSGSYTDTQYF; CDR3nt: TGTGCCAGCAGCTTAGGGACTAGCGGGTCTTACACAGATACGCAGTATTTT
d_gene: -; v_gene: TRBV5-1; j_gene: TRBJ1-1; abundance: few; CDR3aa: CASSLAWGAGEAFF; CDR3nt: TGCGCCAGCAGCTTGGCTTGGGGGGCGGGTGAAGCTTTCTTT
d_gene: TRBD1; v_gene: TRBV5-6; j_gene: TRBJ2-1; abundance: many; CDR3aa: CASSQAGQGSYNEQFF; CDR3nt: TGTGCCAGCAGCCAGGCGGGACAGGGGAGTTACAATGAGCAGTTCTTC
d_gene: -; v_gene: TRBV20-1; j_gene: TRBJ2-7; abundance: few; CDR3aa: CSAPDPTGSYEQYF; CDR3nt: TGCAGTGCTCCTGACCCGACAGGATCCTACGAGCAGTACTTC
d_gene: -; v_gene: TRBV3-1; j_gene: TRBJ2-3; abundance: few; CDR3aa: CASSGAGGSDTQYF; CDR3nt: TGTGCCAGCAGCGGGGCAGGAGGATCAGATACGCAGTATTTT
d_gene: TRBD1; v_gene: TRBV24-1; j_gene: TRBJ1-2; abundance: -; CDR3aa: CATSDDGTGGDSGYTF; CDR3nt: TGTGCCACCAGTGATGATGGGACAGGGGGCGACTCTGGCTACACCTTC
d_gene: -; v_gene: TRBV5-1; j_gene: TRBJ2-3; abundance: few; CDR3aa: CASSLRRGANTDTQYF; CDR3nt: TGCGCCAGCAGCCTTAGACGGGGGGCTAACACAGATACGCAGTATTTT
d_gene: -; v_gene: TRBV7-2; j_gene: TRBJ1-4; abundance: many; CDR3aa: CASSLVRATSSEKLFF; CDR3nt: TGTGCCAGCAGCTTAGTGAGGGCTACGTCCTCTGAAAAACTGTTTTTT
d_gene: -; v_gene: TRBV20-1; j_gene: TRBJ2-7; abundance: many; CDR3aa: CSASVTGTPEQYF; CDR3nt: TGCAGTGCTTCTGTTACCGGGACACCTGAGCAGTACTTC
d_gene: -; v_gene: TRBV7-8; j_gene: TRBJ1-2; abundance: few; CDR3aa: CASSLGRRGMRSNYGYTF; CDR3nt: TGTGCCAGCAGCTTAGGGCGACGTGGTATGAGGTCTAACTATGGCTACACCTTC
d_gene: TRBD1; v_gene: TRBV5-4; j_gene: TRBJ1-1; abundance: -; CDR3aa: CASSSLSGGLTEAFF; CDR3nt: TGTGCCAGCAGCTCGCTCTCAGGGGGCCTCACTGAAGCTTTCTTT
d_gene: -; v_gene: TRBV12-3/TRBV12-4; j_gene: TRBJ2-7; abundance: -; CDR3aa: CASSPDRSRFYEQYF; CDR3nt: TGTGCCAGCAGCCCAGACCGGTCCCGATTCTACGAGCAGTACTTC
d_gene: -; v_gene: TRBV12-3/TRBV12-4; j_gene: TRBJ2-1; abundance: many; CDR3aa: CASSLGQGPYNEQFF; CDR3nt: TGTGCCAGCAGTTTGGGTCAGGGCCCCTACAATGAGCAGTTCTTC
d_gene: -; v_gene: TRBV19; j_gene: TRBJ2-5; abundance: -; CDR3aa: CASSISSWETQYF; CDR3nt: TGTGCCAGTAGTATTTCTAGCTGGGAGACCCAGTACTTC
d_gene: -; v_gene: TRBV7-2; j_gene: TRBJ2-1; abundance: -; CDR3aa: CASSLDSSRNEQFF; CDR3nt: TGTGCCAGCAGCTTAGATTCTAGTAGGAATGAGCAGTTCTTC
d_gene: TRBD2; v_gene: TRBV4-3; j_gene: TRBJ2-2; abundance: -; CDR3aa: CASSQGGLAYTGELFF; CDR3nt: TGCGCCAGCAGCCAAGGCGGACTAGCGTACACCGGGGAGCTGTTTTTT
d_gene: -; v_gene: TRBV7-3; j_gene: TRBJ2-5; abundance: -; CDR3aa: CASSSRGMETQYF; CDR3nt: TGTGCCAGCAGCTCCAGGGGTATGGAGACCCAGTACTTC
d_gene: -; v_gene: TRBV30; j_gene: TRBJ1-2; abundance: -; CDR3aa: CAWSVFGGANYGYTF; CDR3nt: TGTGCCTGGAGTGTGTTCGGGGGAGCGAACTATGGCTACACCTTC
d_gene: -; v_gene: TRBV7-8; j_gene: TRBJ2-1; abundance: many; CDR3aa: CASSPMDLRNEQFF; CDR3nt: TGTGCCAGCAGCCCGATGGACCTGCGGAATGAGCAGTTCTTC
d_gene: TRBD1; v_gene: TRBV5-4; j_gene: TRBJ2-1; abundance: -; CDR3aa: CASSPGRGTANNEQFF; CDR3nt: TGTGCCAGCAGCCCAGGTAGAGGGACAGCCAACAATGAGCAGTTCTTC